The sequence of this TCR beta chain was determined in a study of blood T cell repertoires in COVID-19. Trimming stripped 4 bases from V and 0 bases from J, with 14 bases between. CDR3 size: 16 residues. Germline V gene sequence: CDR1 MGHDK, CDR2 SYGVNS. TCRdb's table, derived via immunoSEQ multiplex PCR, lists solely in-frame clones and lacks some. Among around 75,000 clones listed, 88% were seen once. The chain carries TRBV25-1 and TRBJ2-3; the D gene is possibly TRBD1 (6 bases). This sequence originates from a human donor in a cohort sampled during active COVID-19. Material for sequencing was peripheral blood. This chain's CDR3 is CASSGRTGRSTDTQYF. In nucleotides, the CDR3 is TGTGCCAGCAGTGGCCGAACAGGGCGCAGCACAGATACGCAGTATTTT.